This entry describes one T cell receptor beta chain. This sample stems from a study of T cell changes during pregnancy in multiple sclerosis. CDR3 length: 17 amino acids. V was clipped by 2 bases and J by 1 base; unmatched bases: 8. CDR1 ENHRY and CDR2 SYGVKD come from the germline V gene. The method was immunoSEQ multiplex PCR; TCRdb's version includes in-frame clones alone and lacks a portion of them. There are 40,000 to 50,000 clones in the sample; approximately 81% occur only once, and about 0.64% lies in the top ten. J is TRBJ1-1 and V is TRBV10-3; TRBD1 matches at 9 bases. Source: CD4+ T cells from peripheral blood mononuclear cells, taken before pregnancy. This clonotype was sampled from a female donor with multiple sclerosis, enrolled in a pregnancy study. The CDR3 spells CAISEPTGGLENTEAFF. DNA of the CDR3: TGTGCCATCAGTGAGCCTACAGGGGGCTTGGAGAACACTGAAGCTTTCTTT.